This T cell receptor beta chain was sequenced in a study of identical twins. MiXCR was run by TCRdb on the 5' RACE reads, yielding one entry per CDR3 protein. The sample contains approximately 620,000 distinct CDR3 sequences, 8.5% to 9% of which appear only once. These records were also assigned to another study, of yellow fever vaccine responses in identical twins.

The clonotype was recovered from a woman between 18 and 29 years old in good health. The source material was PBMCs.

CDR3: CSVDRGPGELFF. CDR3 nucleotide sequence: TGCAGCGTTGACAGGGGGCCCGGGGAGCTGTTTTTT. The J gene is TRBJ2-2, the V gene TRBV29-1; 8 bases fit TRBD1. Per germline, CDR1 SQVTM and CDR2 ANQGSEA. After removal of 3 bases from V and 6 bases from J, the junction contained 0 bases not matched to a gene. The CDR3 is 12 residues long.